This T cell receptor (beta chain) was captured by sequencing in a study of T cell responses to AZD1222 COVID-19 vaccine. Data came from immunoSEQ multiplex PCR; TCRdb stores just in-frame clones and leaves some out. Of nearly 95,000 clones listed, roughly nine tenths were seen once; the top ten hold roughly 2.4%. The source material was peripheral blood, sampled 28 days after the second AZD1222 dose. This sequence was found in an adult who received the AZD1222 COVID-19 vaccine.

Here the CDR3 DNA reads TGTGCCAGCAGTGAATCGAGGGGAAGGGGCACCGGGGAGCTGTTTTTT. Translation gives CASSESRGRGTGELFF. The V gene is TRBV6-1, the J gene TRBJ2-2; TRBD1 or TRBD2 may be the D gene (5 bases each). CDR3 size: 16 residues. Deletions cut 2 bases from V and 4 bases from J, with 14 bases between. The germline CDR1 and CDR2 sequences are MNHNS and SASEGT.